This entry features one T cell receptor (beta chain) sequence. The antigen remains undetermined. Trimming removed 3 bases from V and 8 bases from J, with 12 bases in between. Germline-derived CDR1 and CDR2 are SGHDT and YYEEEE. This CDR3 spans 13 amino acids. The source of the sample is a study of response to subunit inactivated influenza vaccine. Study-wide points: Seasonal influenza vaccination, on each occasion, was suggested by the authors to recruit few new T cells.

TCRdb re-called the RT-PCR reads with MiXCR, one entry per CDR3 protein. The sample records about 540,000 distinct CDR3 sequences, under 25% being singletons. This same sample was also part of a study on T cells expressing NK-cell markers. That investigation notes: 5'RACE template switching with UMIs generated TCR beta cDNA.

Here the sequenced sample was CD4+ T cells sorted from PBMCs, taken about 11 days after vaccination. The J gene is TRBJ2-4, the V gene TRBV5-6; D possibly corresponds to TRBD1 (6 bases). The TCR comes from a man between 50 and 59 years old who received an inactivated influenza vaccine. The CDR3 coding sequence is TGTGCCAGCAGCTCTACAGGGCTCGACATTCAGTACTTC. Its translation: CASSSTGLDIQYF.